These 17 T cell receptor beta chains came from one sample sequenced in a study of blood T cell repertoires in COVID-19. Repertoires were generated with immunoSEQ multiplex PCR, while TCRdb's copy carries only in-frame clones and drops some. The data show approximately 300,000 clones, 85% seen once. The specimen sequenced was PBMCs or T cells enriched from blood (not recorded which). Receptors originate from a woman in her twenties or thirties who had been exposed to COVID-19.

This clone was picked up one time. The chain uses TRBV4-2 and TRBJ2-7; 7 nucleotides align to TRBD2. V shed 0 bases, J shed 3 bases, and the junction held 8 bases outside the gene matches. The CDR3 loop spans 16 amino acids. Germline CDR1 LGHNA, CDR2 YNFKEQ. The CDR3 here is CASSQDSPSGSYEQYF. The CDR3 DNA reads as TGTGCCAGCAGCCAAGATTCCCCTAGCGGTAGCTACGAGCAGTACTTC.

Only one count was recorded for this clone. The chain uses TRBV28 and TRBJ1-5, with 10 bases identical to TRBD1. The V gene's germline CDR1 is MDHEN and CDR2 SYDVKM. CDR3 size: 17 residues. V shed 4 bases and J 6 bases; nucleotides not matched to a gene: 12. CDR3 sequence (DNA): TGTGCCAGCAGTTCCACCGGGACAGGGGAAATCGGTCAGCCCCAGCATTTT. Protein product: CASSSTGTGEIGQPQHF.

A note on this clone: The sample carries other DNA sequences with the same CDR3. Here the CDR3 DNA reads TGTGCCAGCTCACCAGGGACAGGGCCCTACGAGCAGTACTTC. Translated: CASSPGTGPYEQYF. The rearrangement joins TRBV18 to TRBJ2-7, with 9 bases lining up with TRBD1. In germline, CDR1 is KGHSH, CDR2 LQKENI. The CDR3 is made up of 14 amino acids. V shed 2 bases, J shed 2 bases, and the junction held 1 base outside the gene matches.

The rearrangement links TRBV7-2 to TRBJ2-7; no firm D call. This CDR3 region has 14 residues. Germline lookup yields CDR1 SGHTA and CDR2 FQGNSA. Deletions cut 1 base from V and 2 bases from J, with 9 bases between. The CDR3 bases are TGTGCCAGCAGCTTAGTGGCAGTTACCTACGAGCAGTACTTC. Encoded protein: CASSLVAVTYEQYF.

The chain uses TRBV30 and TRBJ1-5; D perhaps matches TRBD1 (5 bases). V was shortened by 3 bases and J by 0 bases, with 9 bases between the two germline ends. Germline-derived CDR1 and CDR2 are GTSNPN and SVGIG (reference sequence). CDR3 length: 14 residues. The CDR3 is CAWSRQNSNQPQHF. The CDR3 DNA sequence: TGTGCCTGGAGCAGACAGAATAGCAATCAGCCCCAGCATTTT.

The chain couples TRBV4-1 to TRBJ2-6, with TRBD1 as a possible D gene (6 bases). The V end lost 4 bases, the J end lost 0 bases, and 16 bases lay between the germline ends. The CDR3 runs 18 residues. CDR1 MGHRA and CDR2 YSYEKL come from the germline V gene. The CDR3 protein is CASSPGHSISSGANVLTF. The CDR3, as DNA: TGCGCCAGCAGCCCGGGACATAGTATCAGCTCTGGGGCCAACGTCCTGACTTTC.

The chain recombines TRBV25-1 with TRBJ2-5, with 8 bases identical to TRBD1. Trimming took 5 bases from V and 5 from J; bases not matched to a gene: 4. The CDR3 covers 13 residues. CDR1 is MGHDK, CDR2 SYGVNS, per germline. The CDR3 DNA reads TGTGCCAGCAGTCCTCGGACAGGGGAGACCCAGTACTTC. Translation gives CASSPRTGETQYF.

V and J are TRBV3-1 (or the pseudogene TRBV3-2) and TRBJ1-2; 7 bases agree with TRBD1. The CDR3 is made up of 16 amino acids. Looked up from germline, CDR1 is LGHDT and CDR2 is YNNKEL (reference sequence). J gave up 0 bases and V 4 bases, and 8 bases lay outside the gene matches. The CDR3 region is CASSLGTASTNYGYTF. The CDR3 bases are TGTGCCAGCAGCCTGGGGACAGCCTCTACTAACTATGGCTACACCTTC.

The chain employs TRBV9 and TRBJ2-2, with 10 bases fitting TRBD1. V shed 3 bases, J shed 5 bases, and the junction held 7 bases outside the gene matches. From germline, CDR1 is SGDLS and CDR2 YYNGEE. CDR3 length equals 16 residues. CDR3 in amino acids: CASSALGQGSTGELFF. The CDR3 DNA is TGTGCCAGCAGCGCGTTGGGACAGGGGAGTACCGGGGAGCTGTTTTTT.

The chain carries TRBV6-2 or TRBV6-3 and TRBJ1-1; TRBD1 matches at 8 bases. The germline V gene has CDR1 MNHEY and CDR2 SVGEGT. J was trimmed by 0 bases and V by 5 bases; bases with no gene match: 8. The CDR3 contains 16 residues. The CDR3 loop is CASSRDRRGVNTEAFF. The CDR3 nucleotides are TGTGCCAGCAGTCGGGACAGGAGGGGCGTGAACACTGAAGCTTTCTTT.

This chain links TRBV9 with TRBJ2-1; D might be TRBD2 (6 bases). V lost 3 bases and J lost 8, with 21 bases in between. Germline V gene sequence: CDR1 SGDLS, CDR2 YYNGEE. The CDR3 extends over 16 amino acids. The CDR3 protein is CASSGYAGRIRDEQFF. CDR3 sequence (DNA): TGTGCCAGCAGCGGATATGCCGGGAGAATTCGGGATGAGCAGTTCTTC.

V gene TRBV30 combines with J gene TRBJ2-7, with TRBD1 matching 8 bases. This CDR3 region has 15 residues. CDR1 is GTSNPN and CDR2 is SVGIG in the germline V gene (reference sequence). Trimming removed 3 bases from V and 1 base from J; junction bases left unmatched: 8. The CDR3 region has the DNA TGTGCCTGGAGCAGGGGGCAGGGGGCTTCCTACGAGCAGTACTTC. Translating gives CAWSRGQGASYEQYF.

The V gene is TRBV12-3 or TRBV12-4, the J gene TRBJ2-3; D is uncertain. CDR3 size: 12 residues. Trimming stripped 2 bases from V and 8 bases from J, with 8 bases between. CDR3 region: CASSLYSRTQYF. In DNA form, the CDR3 reads TGTGCCAGCAGTTTATACTCCCGTACGCAGTATTTT.

The gene calls are TRBV6-5 and TRBJ2-2, with D tentatively TRBD2 (5 bases). V lost 6 bases to trimming and J lost 1 base, with 12 bases between them. Looked up from germline, CDR1 is MNHEY and CDR2 is SVGAGI. The CDR3 totals 15 residues. CDR3 in DNA: TGTGCCAGCAGCCCCAGGACTCAGAACACCGGGGAGCTGTTTTTT. It codes for CASSPRTQNTGELFF.

This sequence joins TRBV18 and TRBJ2-1, with 11 bases matching TRBD2. Germline CDR1 and CDR2: KGHSH and LQKENI. This CDR3 comprises 15 residues. Trimming cost V 0 bases and J 5 bases; bases outside gene matches: 0. CDR3 sequence: CASSPPGLADNEQFF. The CDR3 DNA is TGTGCCAGCTCACCACCGGGACTAGCGGACAATGAGCAGTTCTTC.

This sequence joins TRBV6-5 and TRBJ1-1; D is perhaps TRBD1 (6 bases). Germline lookup yields CDR1 MNHEY and CDR2 SVGAGI. V was trimmed by 11 bases and J by 4 bases, leaving 17 bases between them. The CDR3 length is 13 residues. The CDR3 DNA reads as TGTGCCGGGCGTTACAGGGTAGGCACTGAAGCTTTCTTT. It is translated as CAGRYRVGTEAFF.

This clone occurred once. The chain carries TRBV28 and TRBJ1-4, with D hard to call. Trimming left V 9 bases short and J 0 bases short, with 11 bases between. CDR3 length: 14 amino acids. Per germline, CDR1 MDHEN and CDR2 SYDVKM. CDR3 protein: CASRDAATNEKLFF. The DNA of the CDR3 is TGTGCCAGTCGGGATGCTGCAACTAATGAAAAACTGTTTTTT.